The clone carrying this T cell receptor (beta chain) was counted many times. The sample comes from a study of T cells after posttransplantation cyclophosphamide. Data came from immunoSEQ multiplex PCR; TCRdb stores just in-frame clones and leaves some out. The sample contains 41,000 or so clones, none of them singletons. Germline CDR1 SGHRS, CDR2 YFSETQ. This CDR3 contains 16 residues. Deletions cut 4 bases from V and 4 bases from J, with 20 bases between. The receptor was isolated from a man younger than 45 in good health and a related stem cell transplant donor. Specimen: PBMCs. This sequence joins TRBV5-1 and TRBJ1-2; possible D gene TRBD1, 5 bases. The CDR3 is CASSPGAGTGRYGYTF. The CDR3 nucleotides are TGCGCCAGCAGCCCCGGGGCGGGGACGGGACGCTATGGCTACACCTTC.